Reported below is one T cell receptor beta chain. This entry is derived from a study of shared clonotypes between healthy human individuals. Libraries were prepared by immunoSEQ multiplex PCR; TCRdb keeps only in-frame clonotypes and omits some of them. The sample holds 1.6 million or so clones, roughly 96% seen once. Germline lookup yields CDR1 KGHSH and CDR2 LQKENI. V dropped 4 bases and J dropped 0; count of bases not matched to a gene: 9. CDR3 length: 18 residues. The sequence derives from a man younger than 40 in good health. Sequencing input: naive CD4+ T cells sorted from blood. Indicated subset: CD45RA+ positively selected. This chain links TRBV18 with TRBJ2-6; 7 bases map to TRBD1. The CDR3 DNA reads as TGTGCCAGCTCACTTAGACAGGGACCCTCCTCTGGGGCCAACGTCCTGACTTTC. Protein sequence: CASSLRQGPSSGANVLTF.